This note documents a single TCR beta chain sequence. This sample was taken from a study of T cell changes during pregnancy in multiple sclerosis. Only in-frame clones appear in the TCRdb table, and some are missing; sequencing was by immunoSEQ multiplex PCR. The sample contains more than 35,000 clones, approximately 90% of which appear only once. The TCR sequence derives from a female donor in good health, enrolled as a control in a pregnancy study. The sample was CD8+ T cells from peripheral blood mononuclear cells, taken after pregnancy.

The CDR3 DNA reads as TGTGCCAGCAGCTCCCCCCCGGGTCAGACCTACAATGAGCAGTTCTTC. It yields the protein CASSSPPGQTYNEQFF. This chain links TRBV7-6 with TRBJ2-1; D is undetermined. The CDR3 is 16 amino acids. Germline-derived CDR1 and CDR2 are SGHVS and FNYEAQ. Trimming cost V 4 bases and J 2 bases, with 15 bases left between them.